The 32 T cell receptor beta chains given below trace back to one sample, sequenced in a study of cytotoxic CD8 clonotypes in ibrutinib-treated CLL. Produced via immunoSEQ multiplex PCR; TCRdb's table is partial and in-frame only. This sample yields about 28,000 clones, of which 45% to 60% are seen a single time; around 5.1% belongs to the top ten. Sequencing was performed on PBMCs, taken before ibrutinib treatment. The source of these receptors is a human donor with chronic lymphocytic leukemia.

The chain recombines TRBV7-8 with TRBJ2-7; 9 bases match TRBD1. The V gene end was trimmed by 1 base and the J gene end by 0 bases; junction bases not matched to a gene: 10. Germline lookup yields CDR1 SGHVS and CDR2 FQNEAQ. The CDR3 runs to 18 residues. As DNA, the CDR3 is TGTGCCAGCAGCTTAGTTCTCACTCCGGGACAGGGCTCCTACGAGCAGTACTTC. Encoded protein: CASSLVLTPGQGSYEQYF.

This clone occurred once. The V gene is TRBV6-5, the J gene TRBJ2-7; TRBD1 matches at 10 bases. The V and J ends lost 7 bases and 3 bases, in that order; junction bases with no gene match: 9. CDR1 is MNHEY, CDR2 SVGAGI, per germline. The CDR3 sequence is 15 residues long. This CDR3 reads CASKRSRDRGYEQYF. DNA of the CDR3: TGTGCCAGCAAGAGGTCTCGGGACAGGGGCTACGAGCAGTACTTC.

This clone occurred once. The chain employs TRBV7-3 and TRBJ2-2; perhaps TRBD1 as D (6 bases). CDR3 length: 17 residues. Germline loops: CDR1 SGHTA, CDR2 FQGTGA. V lost 5 bases and J lost 5, with 21 bases in between. CDR3: CASSINGGYLRTGELFF. In nucleotides, the CDR3 is TGTGCCAGCAGCATAAATGGGGGCTACCTAAGGACCGGGGAGCTGTTTTTT.

The rearrangement uses TRBV7-8 and TRBJ2-7, with a weak D call TRBD1 (7 bases). This CDR3 has 16 residues. The V gene lost 5 bases and the J gene lost 0 bases, with 17 bases spanning the gap. Germline V CDR1 and CDR2: SGHVS, FQNEAQ. The CDR3 DNA reads as TGTGCCAGCAGCCCGAGGGGGCGGGGATACTCCTACGAGCAGTACTTC. Amino acid sequence: CASSPRGRGYSYEQYF.

The chain links TRBV6-5 to TRBJ1-4, with D unclear. The V and J ends lost 0 bases and 5 bases respectively, with 7 bases between them. In germline, CDR1 is MNHEY, CDR2 SVGAGI. This CDR3 region has 14 residues. The CDR3 protein is CASSYSFPNEKLFF. CDR3 nucleotide sequence: TGTGCCAGCAGTTACTCGTTCCCGAATGAAAAACTGTTTTTT.

By share, this clone counts as medium-sized. CDR3: CASSDAPGSPIYF. The DNA of the CDR3 is TGTGCCAGCAGTGATGCGCCGGGGAGCCCCATATATTTT. The chain joins TRBV6-1 to TRBJ1-3, with D hard to call. V lost 3 bases and J lost 11, with 14 bases in between. This CDR3 is built from 13 residues. CDR1 is MNHNS, CDR2 SASEGT, per germline.

The chain links TRBV6-1 to TRBJ2-2; D is perhaps TRBD1 (6 bases). With 5 bases removed from V and 5 bases from J, the gap between germline ends came to 9 bases. This CDR3 spans 13 amino acids. The V gene's germline CDR1 is MNHNS and CDR2 SASEGT. CDR3 in amino acids: CASSLQGTGELFF. The CDR3 nucleotides are TGTGCCAGCAGTCTGCAGGGGACCGGGGAGCTGTTTTTT.

The J gene is TRBJ2-2, the V gene TRBV7-6; 12 bases agree with TRBD2. The germline gives CDR1 SGHVS, CDR2 FNYEAQ. The length of the CDR3 is 19 residues. Trimming cost V 4 bases and J 3 bases; bases outside gene matches: 12. The CDR3 nucleotides are TGTGCCAGCAGCTCCAGACTAGCGGGGGAGCCACATGACACCGGGGAGCTGTTTTTT. Its translation: CASSSRLAGEPHDTGELFF. The full variable domain, its missing parts supplied by reference TRBV7-6 and TRBJ2-2, is GAGVSQSPRYKVTKRGQDVALRCDPISGHVSLYWYRQALGQGPEFLTYFNYEAQQDKSGLPNDRFSAERPEGSISTLTIQRTEQRDSAMYRCASSSRLAGEPHDTGELFFGEGSRLTVL.

This clone was found a few times. The gene calls are TRBV7-3 and TRBJ2-7; possibly TRBD2 for D (6 bases). CDR3 size: 12 residues. Between the trimmed V and J ends, which lost 3 bases and 5 bases, there was a span of 8 bases. The germline CDR1 and CDR2 sequences are SGHTA and FQGTGA. CDR3 DNA sequence: TGTGCCAGCAGCTTGGAGGGGAACGAGCAGTACTTC. Protein: CASSLEGNEQYF.

The chain carries TRBV7-9 and TRBJ2-3; D not resolved. Germline CDR1 SEHNR, CDR2 FQNEAQ (reference sequence). This CDR3 spans 17 amino acids. With 7 bases removed from V and 0 bases from J, the gap between germline ends came to 20 bases. The CDR3: CASTIRAAGLSTDTQYF. The CDR3 nucleotides read TGTGCCAGCACCATTAGGGCCGCCGGGCTCAGCACAGATACGCAGTATTTT.

The rearrangement joins TRBV19 to TRBJ2-7, with 9 bases aligning to TRBD1. Germline loops: CDR1 LNHDA, CDR2 SQIVND (reference sequence). Unmatched junction bases numbered 8, after V lost 3 bases and J lost 2 bases. CDR3 size: 16 residues. CDR3 loop: CASSITGGTGTYEQYF. CDR3 coding DNA: TGTGCCAGTAGTATCACAGGGGGGACAGGGACCTACGAGCAGTACTTC. The whole variable domain, remainder taken from reference TRBV19 and TRBJ2-7, is DGGITQSPKYLFRKEGQNVTLSCEQNLNHDAMYWYRQDPGQGLRLIYYSQIVNDFQKGDIAEGYSVSREKKESFPLTVTSAQKNPTAFYLCASSITGGTGTYEQYFGPGTRLTVT.

This clone was found a few times. The rearrangement uses TRBV29-1 and TRBJ1-3; no firm D call. The CDR3 extends over 13 amino acids. Germline V gives CDR1 SQVTM, CDR2 ANQGSEA. Trimming removed 3 bases at V and 0 bases at J, with 6 bases between. The chain's CDR3 is CSVEVNSGNTIYF. In DNA form, the CDR3 reads TGCAGCGTTGAGGTCAACTCTGGAAACACCATATATTTT.

This clone was seen a handful of times. The gene calls are TRBV28 and TRBJ2-1; D gene uncertain. The CDR3 consists of 13 residues. Trimming took off 1 base at V and 9 bases at J, with 10 bases between the two ends. Germline V CDR1 and CDR2: MDHEN, SYDVKM. The CDR3 DNA reads as TGTGCCAGCAGTTTATTCCTGACGGGTGAGCAGTTCTTC. This sequence encodes CASSLFLTGEQFF.

This chain connects TRBV7-6 to TRBJ2-2; D possibly matches TRBD1 or TRBD2 (5 bases each). The CDR3 contains 16 residues. V shed 1 base and J shed 3 bases, with 12 bases lying between them. Germline-derived CDR1 and CDR2 are SGHVS and FNYEAQ. DNA of the CDR3: TGTGCCAGCAGCTTAGGAAGGCTGGGGGACACCGGGGAGCTGTTTTTT. This gives the protein CASSLGRLGDTGELFF.

Only a few counts were recorded for this clone. V usage is TRBV27 and J usage is TRBJ2-3; D assignment may be TRBD1 or TRBD2 (6 bases each). V gave up 0 bases and J gave up 2 bases, with 18 bases separating them. Germline V gene sequence: CDR1 MNHEY, CDR2 SMNVEV (reference sequence). This CDR3 comprises 18 residues. CDR3 DNA sequence: TGTGCCAGCAGTTTATCGTGGCGAGGAGGGGGAGTCACAGATACGCAGTATTTT. Translation gives CASSLSWRGGGVTDTQYF.

This clone appeared a few times. V is TRBV5-8 and J is TRBJ2-2; the match to TRBD2 covers 15 bases. With V trimmed by 5 bases and J by 4 bases, 9 bases remained unmatched. This CDR3 is 18 amino acids long. Germline lookup yields CDR1 SGHTS and CDR2 YDEGEE. Here the CDR3 reads CASSPTWTSGRATGELFF. In DNA form, the CDR3 reads TGTGCCAGCAGTCCAACCTGGACTAGCGGGAGGGCCACCGGGGAGCTGTTTTTT.

The chain links TRBV14 to TRBJ2-1, with a possible D match to TRBD1 (5 bases). Germline CDR1 SGHDN, CDR2 FVKESK. V dropped 1 base and J dropped 4 bases, with 11 bases sitting between them. This CDR3 comprises 15 residues. In nucleotides, the CDR3 is TGTGCCAGCAGCCAAGTGGGAACAGGTTACAATGAGCAGTTCTTC. It codes for CASSQVGTGYNEQFF.

The chain joins TRBV6-6 to TRBJ2-4; 7 bases match TRBD1. J gave up 7 bases and V 4 bases, and 4 bases lay outside the gene matches. The CDR3 loop spans 13 amino acids. The germline CDR1 and CDR2 sequences are MNHNY and SVGAGI (reference sequence). Here the CDR3 DNA reads TGTGCCAGCAGTTCCCTGACAGGGAACATTCAGTACTTC. Amino acid sequence: CASSSLTGNIQYF.

This rearrangement joins TRBV27 to TRBJ2-7; TRBD1 agrees at 7 bases. Trimming cost V 0 bases and J 1 base; bases outside gene matches: 3. From germline, CDR1 is MNHEY and CDR2 SMNVEV (reference sequence). The CDR3 is 15 residues long. This CDR3 reads CASSLSQGQSYEQYF. CDR3 nucleotide sequence: TGTGCCAGCAGTTTATCCCAGGGACAGTCCTACGAGCAGTACTTC.

This clone was seen a handful of times. V usage is TRBV7-9 and J usage is TRBJ2-7; D ambiguous. V lost 5 bases and J lost 3, with 8 bases in between. The CDR3 runs to 12 residues. Germline lookup yields CDR1 SEHNR and CDR2 FQNEAQ (reference sequence). CDR3 nucleotide sequence: TGTGCCAGCAGCCCGACGAGCTACGAGCAGTACTTC. Protein product: CASSPTSYEQYF.

The chain joins TRBV9 to TRBJ2-5, with 9 bases aligning to TRBD2. Per the germline V gene, CDR1 is SGDLS and CDR2 is YYNGEE. With 0 bases clipped from V and 2 bases from J, the junction kept 14 bases outside the gene matches. The CDR3 totals 19 residues. CDR3 in DNA: TGTGCCAGCAGCGTAGACCACGGGACTAGCCAACGCTCGCAAGAGACCCAGTACTTC. Translating gives CASSVDHGTSQRSQETQYF.

In its sample, this clone was seen a few times. This sequence joins TRBV5-1 and TRBJ2-3, with 9 bases aligning to TRBD2. Germline lookup yields CDR1 SGHRS and CDR2 YFSETQ. Trimming took 4 bases from V and 2 from J; bases not matched to a gene: 5. This CDR3 spans 15 amino acids. The CDR3 sequence: CASSGRLAATDTQYF. The CDR3 region has the DNA TGCGCCAGCAGCGGGAGACTAGCGGCCACAGATACGCAGTATTTT. Complete variable domain (other parts from reference TRBV5-1 and TRBJ2-3): KAGVTQTPRYLIKTRGQQVTLSCSPISGHRSVSWYQQTPGQGLQFLFEYFSETQRNKGNFPGRFSGRQFSNSRSEMNVSTLELGDSALYLCASSGRLAATDTQYFGPGTRLTVL.

J is TRBJ1-6 and V is TRBV5-8; TRBD1 might be the D (6 bases). V lost 3 bases, J lost 7 bases, and 11 bases lay in between. The CDR3 length is 14 residues. CDR1 and CDR2 from the germline V gene are SGHTS and YDEGEE. CDR3: CASSSQGANSPLHF. In nucleotides, the CDR3 is TGTGCCAGCAGCTCACAGGGCGCGAATTCACCCCTCCACTTT. The variable domain in full, with the rest retrieved from reference TRBV5-8 and TRBJ1-6, is EAGVTQSPTHLIKTRGQQATLRCSPISGHTSVYWYQQALGLGLQFLLWYDEGEERNRGNFPPRFSGRQFPNYSSELNVNALELEDSALYLCASSSQGANSPLHFGNGTRLTVT.

V usage is TRBV7-2 and J usage is TRBJ2-1; D gene unclear. V lost 8 bases and J lost 4, with 18 bases in between. The CDR3 runs to 15 residues. Germline V gene lookup returns CDR1 SGHTA and CDR2 FQGNSA. The CDR3 reads CASEGHARIYNEQFF. Here the CDR3 DNA reads TGTGCCAGCGAAGGGCACGCCCGGATATACAATGAGCAGTTCTTC.

The gene calls are TRBV28 and TRBJ2-5; the D gene is possibly TRBD2 (5 bases). Trimming took off 5 bases at V and 5 bases at J, with 9 bases between the two ends. The CDR3 spans 12 residues. The germline V gene has CDR1 MDHEN and CDR2 SYDVKM. CDR3 loop: CASSQDWETQYF. Here the CDR3 DNA reads TGTGCCAGCAGTCAGGACTGGGAGACCCAGTACTTC.

This rearrangement joins TRBV10-3 to TRBJ2-5; perhaps TRBD2 as D (7 bases). The CDR3 has 14 amino acids. The germline V and J ends were trimmed by 7 bases and 5 bases, with 17 bases remaining between them. The germline gives CDR1 ENHRY, CDR2 SYGVKD. DNA for the CDR3: TGTGCCATCAATGTCGGGGGGCCGGAGGAGACCCAGTACTTC. Its protein product is CAINVGGPEETQYF.

The chain uses TRBV7-9 and TRBJ1-2, with a weak D call TRBD1 (5 bases). CDR3 length: 14 residues. Germline values: CDR1 SEHNR, CDR2 FQNEAQ (reference sequence). Trimming took off 1 base at V and 5 bases at J, with 11 bases between the two ends. CDR3 region: CASSLGTQPYGYTF. The DNA of the CDR3 is TGTGCCAGCAGCTTAGGGACACAGCCTTATGGCTACACCTTC.

The chain combines TRBV7-9 with TRBJ1-1; weak D call: TRBD1 (6 bases). Germline CDR1 and CDR2: SEHNR and FQNEAQ (reference sequence). V lost 6 bases and J lost 4, with 27 bases in between. The CDR3 consists of 18 residues. CDR3 sequence (DNA): TGTGCCAGCAGTCACAGCCTCATCGGGGGCGCAAGGGGCACTGAAGCTTTCTTT. Encoded protein: CASSHSLIGGARGTEAFF.

The CDR3 here is CSGAQGADNEQFF. CDR3 coding DNA: TGCAGCGGGGCACAGGGGGCAGACAATGAGCAGTTCTTC. The chain has TRBV29-1 and TRBJ2-1; the match to TRBD1 covers 9 bases. Trimming at V came to 7 bases and at J to 5 bases, leaving 6 bases not matched to a gene. The germline CDR1 and CDR2 sequences are SQVTM and ANQGSEA. The CDR3 loop spans 13 amino acids.

V gene TRBV2 combines with J gene TRBJ1-1; D may be TRBD1 (5 bases). Trimming took 7 bases from V and 2 from J, leaving 11 bases between them. The CDR3 consists of 13 residues. Germline lookup yields CDR1 SNHLY and CDR2 FYNNEI. CDR3 bases: TGTGCCAGCAAGGGGCCAGGTAACACTGAAGCTTTCTTT. Translation: CASKGPGNTEAFF. Supplemented by reference TRBV2 and TRBJ1-1, the full variable domain reads EPEVTQTPSHQVTQMGQEVILRCVPISNHLYFYWYRQILGQKVEFLVSFYNNEISEKSEIFDDQFSVERPDGSNFTLKIRSTKLEDSAMYFCASKGPGNTEAFFGQGTRLTVV.

The chain joins TRBV7-9 to TRBJ2-1; D unclear. This CDR3 spans 15 amino acids. The germline V and J ends were trimmed by 5 bases and 10 bases, with 21 bases remaining between them. Germline V CDR1 and CDR2: SEHNR, FQNEAQ (reference sequence). This chain's CDR3 is CASSLRGLNSVEQFF. The CDR3 DNA sequence: TGTGCCAGCAGCCTCCGAGGTTTAAACTCCGTCGAGCAGTTCTTC.

This clone was seen just once. The rearrangement joins TRBV5-4 to TRBJ2-4; a weak D match, TRBD1 (6 bases). The length of the CDR3 is 17 residues. The germline V and J ends were trimmed by 6 bases and 1 base, with 20 bases remaining between them. Germline V lookup: CDR1 SGHNT, CDR2 YYREEE (reference sequence). The CDR3 coding sequence is TGTGCCAGCACCCGAAGTTTGGCAGGGGATGCCAAAAACATTCAGTACTTC. It translates to CASTRSLAGDAKNIQYF.